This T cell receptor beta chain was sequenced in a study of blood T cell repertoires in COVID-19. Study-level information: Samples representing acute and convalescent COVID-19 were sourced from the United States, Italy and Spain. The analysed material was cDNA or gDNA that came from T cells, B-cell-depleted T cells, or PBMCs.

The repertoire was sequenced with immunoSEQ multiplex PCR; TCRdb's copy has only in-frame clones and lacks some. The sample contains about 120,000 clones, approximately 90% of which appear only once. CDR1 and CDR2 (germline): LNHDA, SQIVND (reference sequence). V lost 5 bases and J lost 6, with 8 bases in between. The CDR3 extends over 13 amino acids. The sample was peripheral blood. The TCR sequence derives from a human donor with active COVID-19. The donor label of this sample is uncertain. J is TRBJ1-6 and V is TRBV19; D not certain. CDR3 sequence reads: CASSGDGNSPLHF. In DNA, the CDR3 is TGTGCCAGTAGTGGAGACGGTAATTCACCCCTCCACTTT.